This T cell receptor beta chain was recovered during a study of T cell responses to AZD1222 COVID-19 vaccine. V was pared by 0 bases and J by 10 bases, with 9 bases of the junction left unmatched. The CDR3 consists of 15 residues. CDR1 MNHNY and CDR2 SVGAGI come from the germline V gene (reference sequence). Sequencing was performed with immunoSEQ multiplex PCR; in TCRdb, only in-frame clones are kept and a portion is missing. This sample carries about 53,000 clones, roughly 80% of them seen once, and the ten largest clones take roughly 27%. The clonotype comes from an adult in good health. The chain carries TRBV6-6 and TRBJ1-2; TRBD1 matches at 9 bases. The sequenced sample was peripheral blood, obtained on day 0 of AZD1222 vaccination. The CDR3 coding sequence is TGTGCCAGCAGTTACTCGGGGGGACAGGGCTCTTCCTACACCTTC. Protein sequence: CASSYSGGQGSSYTF.